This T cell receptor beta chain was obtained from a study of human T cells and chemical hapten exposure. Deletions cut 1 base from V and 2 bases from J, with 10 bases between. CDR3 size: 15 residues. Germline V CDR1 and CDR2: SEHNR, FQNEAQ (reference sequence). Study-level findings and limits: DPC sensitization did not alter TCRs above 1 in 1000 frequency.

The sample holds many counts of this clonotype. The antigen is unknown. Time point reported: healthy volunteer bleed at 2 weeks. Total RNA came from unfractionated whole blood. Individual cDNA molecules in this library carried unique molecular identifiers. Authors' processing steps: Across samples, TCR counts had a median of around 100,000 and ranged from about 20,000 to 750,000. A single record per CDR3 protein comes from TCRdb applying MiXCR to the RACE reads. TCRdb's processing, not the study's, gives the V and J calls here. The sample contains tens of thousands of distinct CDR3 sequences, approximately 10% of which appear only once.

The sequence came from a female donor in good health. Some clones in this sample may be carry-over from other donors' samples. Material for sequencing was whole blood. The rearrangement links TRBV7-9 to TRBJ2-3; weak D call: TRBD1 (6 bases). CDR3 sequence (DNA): TGTGCCAGCAGCTTAGGAGGACAGATCACAGATACGCAGTATTTT. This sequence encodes CASSLGGQITDTQYF. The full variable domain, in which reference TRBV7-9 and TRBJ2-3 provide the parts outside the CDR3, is DTGVSQNPRHKITKRGQNVTFRCDPISEHNRLYWYRQTLGQGPEFLTYFQNEAQLEKSRLLSDRFSAERPKGSFSTLEIQRTEQGDSAMYLCASSLGGQITDTQYFGPGTRLTVL.